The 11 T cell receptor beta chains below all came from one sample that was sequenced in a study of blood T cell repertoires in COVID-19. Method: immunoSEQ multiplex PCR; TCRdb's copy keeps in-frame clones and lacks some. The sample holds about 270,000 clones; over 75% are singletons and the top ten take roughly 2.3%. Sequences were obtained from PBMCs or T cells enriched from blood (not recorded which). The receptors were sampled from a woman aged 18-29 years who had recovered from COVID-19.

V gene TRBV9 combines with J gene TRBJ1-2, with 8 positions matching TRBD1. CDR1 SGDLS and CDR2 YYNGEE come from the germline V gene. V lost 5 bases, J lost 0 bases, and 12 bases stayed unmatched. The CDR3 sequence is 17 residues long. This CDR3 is CASRTKGGTGANYGYTF. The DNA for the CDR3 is TGTGCCAGCAGGACCAAAGGGGGGACAGGCGCTAACTATGGCTACACCTTC.

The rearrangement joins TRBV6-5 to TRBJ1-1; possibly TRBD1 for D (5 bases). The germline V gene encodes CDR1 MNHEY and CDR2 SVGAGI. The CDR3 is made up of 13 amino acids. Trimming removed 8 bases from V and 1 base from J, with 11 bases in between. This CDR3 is CASGGSRNTEAFF. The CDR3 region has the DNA TGTGCCAGCGGGGGGTCGAGGAACACTGAAGCTTTCTTT.

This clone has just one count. CDR3 sequence: CASTPPGSYTGELFF. CDR3 DNA: TGTGCCAGCACCCCCCCGGGGTCCTACACCGGGGAGCTGTTTTTT. The chain couples TRBV11-2 to TRBJ2-2; D is perhaps TRBD2 (5 bases). The CDR3 runs 15 residues. V was trimmed by 7 bases and J by 3 bases, leaving 15 bases between them. Germline assignment: CDR1 SGHAT and CDR2 FQNNGV.

CDR3 residues: CASSFGQGRYNEQFF. CDR3 coding DNA: TGCGCCAGCAGCTTTGGACAGGGTCGTTACAATGAGCAGTTCTTC. The rearrangement links TRBV5-1 to TRBJ2-1, with TRBD1 matching 8 bases. CDR3 length equals 15 residues. In germline, CDR1 is SGHRS, CDR2 YFSETQ. V shed 2 bases and J 4 bases; nucleotides not matched to a gene: 5.

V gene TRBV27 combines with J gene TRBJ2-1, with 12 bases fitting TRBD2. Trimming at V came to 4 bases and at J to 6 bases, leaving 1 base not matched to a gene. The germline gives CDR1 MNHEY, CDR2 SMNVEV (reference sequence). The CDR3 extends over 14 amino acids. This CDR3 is CASSSGLAGNEQFF. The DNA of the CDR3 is TGTGCCAGCAGTTCGGGACTAGCGGGCAATGAGCAGTTCTTC.

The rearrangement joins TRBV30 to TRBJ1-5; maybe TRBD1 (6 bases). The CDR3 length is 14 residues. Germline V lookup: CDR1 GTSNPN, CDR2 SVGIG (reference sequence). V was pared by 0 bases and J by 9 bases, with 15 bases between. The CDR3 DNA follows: TGTGCCTGGAGTGTCGAAGCCAGGGGTAGGCCCCAGCATTTT. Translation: CAWSVEARGRPQHF.

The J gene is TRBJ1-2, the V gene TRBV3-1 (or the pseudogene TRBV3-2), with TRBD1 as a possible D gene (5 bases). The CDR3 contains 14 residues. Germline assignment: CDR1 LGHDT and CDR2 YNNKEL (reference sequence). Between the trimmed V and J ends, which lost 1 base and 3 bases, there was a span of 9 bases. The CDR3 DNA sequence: TGTGCCAGCAGCCAAGGTACGGGGGACTATGGCTACACCTTC. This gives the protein CASSQGTGDYGYTF.

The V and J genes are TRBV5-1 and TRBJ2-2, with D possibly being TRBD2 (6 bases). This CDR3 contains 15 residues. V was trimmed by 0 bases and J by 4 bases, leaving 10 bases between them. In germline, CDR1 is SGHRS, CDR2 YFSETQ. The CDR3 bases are TGCGCCAGCAGCTTGGTCGGGGGAACCACCGGGGAGCTGTTTTTT. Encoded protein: CASSLVGGTTGELFF.

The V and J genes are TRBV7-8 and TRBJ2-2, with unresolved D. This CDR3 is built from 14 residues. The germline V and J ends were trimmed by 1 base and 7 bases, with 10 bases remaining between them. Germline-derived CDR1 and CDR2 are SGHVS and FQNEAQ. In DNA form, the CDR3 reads TGTGCCAGCAGCTTAGATAAGCGTGACGGGGAGCTGTTTTTT. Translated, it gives CASSLDKRDGELFF.

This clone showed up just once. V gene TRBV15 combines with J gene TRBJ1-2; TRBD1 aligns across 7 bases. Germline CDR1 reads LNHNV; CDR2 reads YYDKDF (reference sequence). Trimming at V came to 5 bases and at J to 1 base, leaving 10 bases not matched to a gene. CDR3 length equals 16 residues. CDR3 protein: CATSDDRDSLNYGYTF. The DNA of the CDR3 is TGTGCCACCAGCGACGACAGGGATTCGCTTAACTATGGCTACACCTTC.

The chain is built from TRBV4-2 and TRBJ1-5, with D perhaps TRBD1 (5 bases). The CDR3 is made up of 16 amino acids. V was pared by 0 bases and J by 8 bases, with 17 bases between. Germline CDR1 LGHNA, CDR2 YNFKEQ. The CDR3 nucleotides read TGTGCCAGCAGCCAAGACGGAGACAGACTCGAAGAGCCCCAGCATTTT. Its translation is CASSQDGDRLEEPQHF.